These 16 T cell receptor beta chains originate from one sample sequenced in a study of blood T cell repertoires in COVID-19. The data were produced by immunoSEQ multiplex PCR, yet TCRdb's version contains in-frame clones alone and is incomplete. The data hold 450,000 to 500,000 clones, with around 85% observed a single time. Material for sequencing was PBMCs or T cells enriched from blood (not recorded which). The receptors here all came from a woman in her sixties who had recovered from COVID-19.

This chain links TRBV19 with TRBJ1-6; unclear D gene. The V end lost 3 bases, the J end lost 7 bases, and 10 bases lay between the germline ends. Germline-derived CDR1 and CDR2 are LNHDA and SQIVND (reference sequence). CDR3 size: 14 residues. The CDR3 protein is CASSINTENSPLHF. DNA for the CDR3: TGTGCCAGTAGTATCAACACAGAAAATTCACCCCTCCACTTT.

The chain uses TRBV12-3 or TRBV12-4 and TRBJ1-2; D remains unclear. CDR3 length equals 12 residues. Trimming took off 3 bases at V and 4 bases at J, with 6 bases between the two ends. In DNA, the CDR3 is TGTGCCAGCAGTTTCTCGAGCTATGGCTACACCTTC. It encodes CASSFSSYGYTF.

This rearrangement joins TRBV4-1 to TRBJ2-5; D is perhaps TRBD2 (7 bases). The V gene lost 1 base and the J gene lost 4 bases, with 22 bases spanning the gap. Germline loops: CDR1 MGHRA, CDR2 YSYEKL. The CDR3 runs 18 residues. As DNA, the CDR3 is TGCGCCAGCAGCCAAGGAAACACGGGGCGGGGGCTGGGAGAGACCCAGTACTTC. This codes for CASSQGNTGRGLGETQYF.

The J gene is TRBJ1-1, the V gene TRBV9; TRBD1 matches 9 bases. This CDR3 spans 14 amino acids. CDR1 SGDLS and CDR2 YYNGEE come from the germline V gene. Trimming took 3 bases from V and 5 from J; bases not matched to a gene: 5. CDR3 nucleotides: TGTGCCAGCAGCGCCCGGACAGGGGAGACTGAAGCTTTCTTT. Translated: CASSARTGETEAFF.

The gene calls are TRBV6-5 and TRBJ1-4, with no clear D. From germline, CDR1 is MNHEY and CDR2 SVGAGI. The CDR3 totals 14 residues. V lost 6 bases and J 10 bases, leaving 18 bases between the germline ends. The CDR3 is CASSSSKDWGKLFF. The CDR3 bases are TGTGCCAGCAGCTCCTCAAAGGACTGGGGAAAACTGTTTTTT.

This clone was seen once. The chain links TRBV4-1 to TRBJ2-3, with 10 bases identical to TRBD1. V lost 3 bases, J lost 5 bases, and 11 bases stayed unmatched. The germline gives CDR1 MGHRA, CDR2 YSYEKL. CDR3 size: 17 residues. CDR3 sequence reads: CASSQLWDRGNRDTQYF. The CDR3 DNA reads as TGCGCCAGCAGCCAGCTCTGGGACAGGGGTAATAGAGATACGCAGTATTTT.

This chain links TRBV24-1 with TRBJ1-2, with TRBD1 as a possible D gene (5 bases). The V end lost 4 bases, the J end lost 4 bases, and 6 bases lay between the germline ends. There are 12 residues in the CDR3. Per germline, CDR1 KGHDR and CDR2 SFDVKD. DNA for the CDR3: TGTGCCACCAGTGACGACAGCTATGGCTACACCTTC. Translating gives CATSDDSYGYTF.

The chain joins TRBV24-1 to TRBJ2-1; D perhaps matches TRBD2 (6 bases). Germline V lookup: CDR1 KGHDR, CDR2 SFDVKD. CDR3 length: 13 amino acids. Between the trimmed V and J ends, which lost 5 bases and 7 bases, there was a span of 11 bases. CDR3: CATSGLGGNEQFF. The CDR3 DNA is TGTGCCACCAGTGGTCTCGGGGGAAATGAGCAGTTCTTC.

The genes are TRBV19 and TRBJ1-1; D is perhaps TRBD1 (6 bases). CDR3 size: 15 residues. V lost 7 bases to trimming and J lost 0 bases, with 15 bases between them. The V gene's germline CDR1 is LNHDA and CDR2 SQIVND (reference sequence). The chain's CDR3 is CASTPGAGVNTEAFF. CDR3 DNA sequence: TGTGCCAGTACCCCAGGGGCGGGAGTGAACACTGAAGCTTTCTTT.

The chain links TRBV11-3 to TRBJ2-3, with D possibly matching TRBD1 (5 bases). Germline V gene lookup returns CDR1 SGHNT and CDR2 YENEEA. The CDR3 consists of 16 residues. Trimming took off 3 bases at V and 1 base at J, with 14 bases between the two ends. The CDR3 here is CASSLAIGAGTDTQYF. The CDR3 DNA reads TGTGCCAGCAGCTTGGCTATTGGGGCGGGCACAGATACGCAGTATTTT.

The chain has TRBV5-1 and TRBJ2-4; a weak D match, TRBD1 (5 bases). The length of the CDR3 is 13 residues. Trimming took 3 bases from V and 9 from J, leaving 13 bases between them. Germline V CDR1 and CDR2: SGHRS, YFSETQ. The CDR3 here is CASSSETEGIQYF. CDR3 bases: TGCGCCAGCAGCTCCGAGACAGAAGGCATTCAGTACTTC.

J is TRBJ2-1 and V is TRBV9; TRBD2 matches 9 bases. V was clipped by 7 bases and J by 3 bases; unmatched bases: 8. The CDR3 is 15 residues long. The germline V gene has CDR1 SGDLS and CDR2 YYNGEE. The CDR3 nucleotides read TGTGCCAGCGACAAGGGCGGGGGGGGCTACAATGAGCAGTTCTTC. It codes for CASDKGGGGYNEQFF.

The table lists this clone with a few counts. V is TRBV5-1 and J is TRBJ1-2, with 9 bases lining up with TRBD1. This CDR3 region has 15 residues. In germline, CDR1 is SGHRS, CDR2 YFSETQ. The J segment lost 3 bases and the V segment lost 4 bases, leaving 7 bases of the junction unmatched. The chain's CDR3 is CASSTNTGGDYGYTF. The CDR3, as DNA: TGCGCCAGCAGCACTAACACAGGGGGCGACTATGGCTACACCTTC.

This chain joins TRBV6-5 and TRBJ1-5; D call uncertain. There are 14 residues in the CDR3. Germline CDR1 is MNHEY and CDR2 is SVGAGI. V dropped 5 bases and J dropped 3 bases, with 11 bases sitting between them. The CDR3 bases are TGTGCCAGCAGTAGACTGGAGGTCAATCAGCCCCAGCATTTT. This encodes CASSRLEVNQPQHF.

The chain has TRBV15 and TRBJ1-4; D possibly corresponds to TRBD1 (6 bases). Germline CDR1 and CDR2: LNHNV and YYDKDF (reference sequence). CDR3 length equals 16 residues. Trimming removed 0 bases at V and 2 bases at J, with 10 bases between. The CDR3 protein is CATSRDAQGTNEKLFF. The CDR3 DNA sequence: TGTGCCACCAGCAGAGACGCTCAGGGGACTAATGAAAAACTGTTTTTT.

CDR3 protein: CASSEDRGRRDNEQFF. In nucleotides, the CDR3 is TGTGCCAGCAGTGAGGACAGGGGGCGCAGGGACAATGAGCAGTTCTTC. The gene calls are TRBV6-1 and TRBJ2-1, with 11 bases aligning to TRBD1. CDR1 is MNHNS, CDR2 SASEGT, per germline. This CDR3 spans 16 amino acids. The J segment lost 5 bases and the V segment lost 3 bases, leaving 6 bases of the junction unmatched.